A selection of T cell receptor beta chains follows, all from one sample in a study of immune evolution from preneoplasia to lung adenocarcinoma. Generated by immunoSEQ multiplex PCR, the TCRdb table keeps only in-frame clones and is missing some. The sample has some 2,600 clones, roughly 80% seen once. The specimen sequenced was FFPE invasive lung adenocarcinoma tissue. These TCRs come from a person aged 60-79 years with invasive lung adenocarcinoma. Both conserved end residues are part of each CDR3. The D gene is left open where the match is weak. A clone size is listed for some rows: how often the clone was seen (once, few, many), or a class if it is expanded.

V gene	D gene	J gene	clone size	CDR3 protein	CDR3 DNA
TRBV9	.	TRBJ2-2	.	CASSPSNTGELFF	TGTGCCAGCAGCCCCTCCAACACCGGGGAGCTGTTTTTT
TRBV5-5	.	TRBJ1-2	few	CASSFSLGQGFGYTF	TGTGCCAGCAGCTTCAGTTTGGGGCAGGGGTTCGGCTACACCTTC
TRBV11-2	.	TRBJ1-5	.	CASSPSAPNQPQHF	TGTGCCAGCAGCCCGTCCGCTCCGAATCAGCCCCAGCATTTT
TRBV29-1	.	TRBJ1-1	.	CSETDDTEAFF	TGCAGCGAGACTGACGACACTGAAGCTTTCTTT
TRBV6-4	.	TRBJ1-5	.	CARTSDNPAKGNQPQHF	TGTGCCAGGACATCGGACAATCCGGCAAAGGGCAATCAGCCCCAGCATTTT
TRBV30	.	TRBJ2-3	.	CAWSVGTTDTQYF	TGTGCCTGGAGTGTGGGCACTACAGATACGCAGTATTTT
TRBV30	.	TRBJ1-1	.	CAWSVDTEAFF	TGTGCCTGGAGTGTAGACACTGAAGCTTTCTTT
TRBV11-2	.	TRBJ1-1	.	CASSFSKGSGTEAFF	TGTGCCAGCAGCTTCAGCAAGGGGTCTGGCACTGAAGCTTTCTTT
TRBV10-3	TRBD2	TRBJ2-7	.	CATATSGSTYEQYF	TGTGCCACCGCCACTAGCGGGAGTACCTACGAGCAGTACTTC
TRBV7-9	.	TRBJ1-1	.	CASSLGGVTEAFF	TGTGCCAGCAGCTTAGGGGGAGTCACTGAAGCTTTCTTT
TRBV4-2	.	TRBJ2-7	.	CASSLEGVSEQYF	TGTGCCAGCAGCCTCGAGGGGGTTAGCGAGCAGTACTTC
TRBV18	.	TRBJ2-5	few	CASSPPWSSLETQYF	TGTGCCAGCTCACCACCGTGGTCTAGCCTGGAGACCCAGTACTTC
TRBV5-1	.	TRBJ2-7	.	CASSLGQNGDEQYF	TGCGCCAGCAGCTTGGGGCAGAACGGGGACGAGCAGTACTTC
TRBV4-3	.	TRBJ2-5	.	CASSQDVNQETQYF	TGCGCCAGCAGCCAAGATGTGAACCAAGAGACCCAGTACTTC
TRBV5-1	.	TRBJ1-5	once	CASSPGALSNQPQHF	TGCGCCAGCAGCCCTGGGGCCCTAAGCAATCAGCCCCAGCATTTT
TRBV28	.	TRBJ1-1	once	CASTHPRNTEAFF	TGTGCCAGCACTCACCCTCGGAACACTGAAGCTTTCTTT
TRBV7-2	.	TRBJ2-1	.	CASSRGDEQFF	TGTGCCAGCAGCCGAGGGGATGAGCAGTTCTTC
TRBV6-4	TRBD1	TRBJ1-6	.	CASSDRHRGSPLHF	TGTGCCAGCAGTGACAGGCACAGGGGTTCACCCCTCCACTTT
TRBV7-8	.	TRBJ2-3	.	CASSLAGSGVTDTQYF	TGTGCCAGCAGCCTAGCTGGGTCCGGGGTCACAGATACGCAGTATTTT
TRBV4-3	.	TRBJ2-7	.	CASSQDEGSPSYEQYF	TGCGCCAGCAGCCAAGATGAAGGATCCCCTTCCTACGAGCAGTACTTC
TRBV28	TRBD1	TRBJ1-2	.	CASSYGQGDGYTF	TGTGCCAGCAGTTATGGACAGGGTGACGGCTACACCTTC
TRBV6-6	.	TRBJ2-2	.	CASSFPQGLNTGELFF	TGTGCCAGCAGTTTCCCACAGGGCTTAAACACCGGGGAGCTGTTTTTT
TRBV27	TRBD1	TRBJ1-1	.	CASSSHGTGTMNTEAFF	TGTGCCAGCAGTTCCCACGGGACAGGGACGATGAACACTGAAGCTTTCTTT
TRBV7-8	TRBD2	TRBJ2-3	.	CASSLGDYTDTQYF	TGTGCCAGCAGCTTAGGGGACTACACAGATACGCAGTATTTT
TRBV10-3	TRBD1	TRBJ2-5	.	CAISLPGQGQETQYF	TGTGCCATCAGTCTTCCGGGACAGGGGCAAGAGACCCAGTACTTC
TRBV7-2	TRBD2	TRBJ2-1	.	CASSLDSGHFNEQFF	TGTGCCAGCAGCTTAGATAGCGGGCATTTCAATGAGCAGTTCTTC
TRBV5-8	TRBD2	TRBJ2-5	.	CASSLEGLARAQETQYF	TGTGCCAGCAGCTTGGAGGGACTAGCGAGAGCGCAAGAGACCCAGTACTTC
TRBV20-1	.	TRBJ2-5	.	CSARVQETQYF	TGCAGTGCACGAGTTCAAGAGACCCAGTACTTC
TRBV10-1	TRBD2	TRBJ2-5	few	CASRASGAGETQYF	TGCGCCAGCAGAGCTAGCGGGGCTGGAGAGACCCAGTACTTC
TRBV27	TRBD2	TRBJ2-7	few	CASSLFPSSGVSYEQYF	TGTGCCAGCAGTTTATTCCCCAGTAGCGGGGTCTCCTACGAGCAGTACTTC
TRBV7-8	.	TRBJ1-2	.	CASSLQVRGGYTF	TGTGCCAGCAGCTTACAAGTGAGGGGCGGCTACACCTTC
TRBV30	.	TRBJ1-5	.	CAWSVRGGIQPQHF	TGTGCCTGGAGTGTACGGGGGGGCATTCAGCCCCAGCATTTT
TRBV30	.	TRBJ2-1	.	CAWSWGGEQFF	TGTGCCTGGAGTTGGGGTGGTGAGCAGTTCTTC
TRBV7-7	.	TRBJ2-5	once	CASSLGLLSETQYF	TGTGCTAGCAGCTTGGGACTTCTAAGTGAGACCCAGTACTTC
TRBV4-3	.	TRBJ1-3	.	CASSQDSGNTIYF	TGCGCCAGCAGCCAAGATAGTGGAAACACCATATATTTT
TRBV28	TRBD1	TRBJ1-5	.	CASKYRGTNQPQHF	TGTGCCAGCAAGTACAGGGGGACGAATCAGCCCCAGCATTTT
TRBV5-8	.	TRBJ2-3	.	CASSWEGANTQYF	TGTGCCAGCAGCTGGGAGGGGGCAAATACGCAGTATTTT
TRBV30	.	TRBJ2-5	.	CAWSPGAGQETQYF	TGTGCCTGGAGTCCTGGGGCCGGGCAAGAGACCCAGTACTTC
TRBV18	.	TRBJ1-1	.	CASSPANREAFF	TGTGCCAGCTCACCCGCAAACCGTGAAGCTTTCTTT
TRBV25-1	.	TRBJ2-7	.	CASRIGSSYEQYF	TGTGCCAGCAGGATAGGGAGCTCCTACGAGCAGTACTTC
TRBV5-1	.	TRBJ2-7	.	CASSLDRWGAEQYF	TGCGCCAGCAGCTTAGACCGCTGGGGGGCCGAGCAGTACTTC
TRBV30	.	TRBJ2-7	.	CAWGWDGNYEQYF	TGTGCCTGGGGATGGGACGGAAACTACGAGCAGTACTTC
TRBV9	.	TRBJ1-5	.	CASSVAAANQPQHF	TGTGCCAGCAGCGTAGCGGCAGCGAATCAGCCCCAGCATTTT
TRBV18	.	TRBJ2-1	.	CASSPVHTYNEQFF	TGTGCCAGCTCACCAGTACATACCTACAATGAGCAGTTCTTC
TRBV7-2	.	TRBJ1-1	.	CASSFSRQNTEAFF	TGTGCCAGCAGCTTCTCCAGACAGAACACTGAAGCTTTCTTT
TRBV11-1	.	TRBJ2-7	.	CASSRGRQEDYEQYF	TGTGCCAGCAGCCGAGGTAGACAGGAAGACTACGAGCAGTACTTC
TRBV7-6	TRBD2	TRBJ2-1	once	CASSLARLAGGQLDEQFF	TGTGCCAGCAGCTTAGCCCGACTAGCGGGGGGGCAATTGGATGAGCAGTTCTTC
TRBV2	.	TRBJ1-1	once	CASSVMGPNTEAFF	TGTGCCAGCAGTGTGATGGGGCCGAACACTGAAGCTTTCTTT
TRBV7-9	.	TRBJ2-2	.	CASSRRTGELFF	TGTGCCAGCAGCCGTCGTACCGGGGAGCTGTTTTTT
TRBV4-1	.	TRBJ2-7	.	CASSQGLAGYEQYF	TGCGCCAGCAGCCAAGGTCTAGCTGGCTACGAGCAGTACTTC
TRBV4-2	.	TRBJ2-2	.	CASSQAVGLVTGELFF	TGTGCCAGCAGCCAAGCCGTCGGTTTGGTCACCGGGGAGCTGTTTTTT
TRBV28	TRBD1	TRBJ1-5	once	CASRTTGVSNQPQHF	TGTGCCAGCAGAACGACAGGGGTTAGCAATCAGCCCCAGCATTTT
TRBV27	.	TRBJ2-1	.	CASSFGTSLSNEQFF	TGTGCCAGCAGTTTTGGGACATCGCTCTCCAATGAGCAGTTCTTC
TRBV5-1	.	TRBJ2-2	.	CASSQEGRNTGELFF	TGCGCCAGCAGCCAGGAAGGTCGGAACACCGGGGAGCTGTTTTTT
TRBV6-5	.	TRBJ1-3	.	CASSYSGTGSGNTIYF	TGTGCCAGCAGTTACTCAGGAACCGGCAGTGGAAACACCATATATTTT